This T cell receptor beta chain emerged from a study of human versus mouse CDR3 diversity and MHC coevolution (dated by TCRdb to 2016 to 2017). A note on the overall study: The immunoSEQ assay was reported to detect one in 200,000 T cells and to minimize multiplex PCR amplification bias. Three healthy volunteer blood donors were included in the human cohort, with one aged 30 to 39, one aged 40 to 50 and one aged 60 to 70 at collection. Valid reads per sample ranged from about 0.6 x 10^7 to 1.8 x 10^7 across mouse and human samples. As a reference point for TCR selection on multiple MHC II alleles, the study used human naive CD4 T cell repertoires and compared them against human-TCR-locus transgenic mice that have a single MHC II. Here is what the overall study found, with its caveats: Repertoire diversity was not considered directly comparable between humans and mice because human T cells were selected on six MHC II alleles. The lowest clonal inequality scores among all compared groups were observed in most of the three human donors. iCHAO1 estimates gave humans the largest TCR beta repertoire, 1.5 million to 2 million clonotypes, attributed likely to selection by multiple MHC II molecules. On average, humans had more CDR3 deletions and insertions than mice did, pointing to greater exonuclease and TdT activity.

Fluorescence-activated cell sorting was used to pull naive CD4 T cells, meaning cells that were CD45RO-negative and CD62L-positive, out of the PBMCs. Approximately 52 ml of fresh peripheral blood was collected from each donor, and PBMCs were isolated by Ficoll density centrifugation. All samples were sorted on a FACSAria III instrument and reached purity above 90%. Only one count was recorded for this clone. Its antigen is currently not known. No much larger clone is present one base from it, and per-base qualities are unavailable. The QIAGEN blood and tissue kit was used to extract genomic DNA from the sorted cells, and that DNA was then quantified on a NanoDrop 1000. Using multiplex PCR of genomic DNA, the immunoSEQ platform deep sequenced and quantified the TCR alpha and beta chains. The authors' pipeline ran thus. TCR sequences were annotated using IMGT gene and region definitions. Out-of-frame rearrangements were used as a proxy for the preselection repertoire and compared with in-frame clonotypes. Repertoire size was estimated with the iCHAO1 estimator supplied with the immunoSEQ platform. A Gini index, which is based on the Lorenz curve, was applied to in-frame amino acid clonotypes to measure clonal inequality. The intersect function in the R package tcR was used to count shared clonotypes, while the Jaccard index served to score similarity. Principal component analysis of V, J and V-J usage frequencies was run with the R prcomp function without normalization. TCRdb stores this immuneACCESS table with in-frame sequences only. Part of the clones is absent; in the studies checked, under half of the shortfall reflects unresolved V genes, and no reason is known for the rest. Clonal size and the V and J genes are those of that table, whereas D and trimming came from the DNA. The table for this sample lists some 60,000 clones; 85% to 95% of them were counted only once. Approximately 20% of the sample lies in the top ten.

From cysteine to phenylalanine, the CDR3 is 16 amino acids long. The read is trimmed to its CDR3 DNA, 48 bases read in frame from base 1. CDR1 MNHEY and CDR2 SMNVEV were looked up in the germline V gene (reference sequence). V is shortened by 4 bases, J by 3 bases, and the region joining them spans 16 bases. The material sequenced was naive CD4+ T cells from blood. The cell subset or site label of this sample denotes: CD45RO-negative CD62L-positive naive CD4 T cells. The receptor comes from a person aged 55 to 69 in good health. The sequence joins TRBV27 to TRBJ2-1; the best D guess is TRBD2, with 5 bases matching. The DNA reads TGTGCCAGCAGTTCCCTGGCGTTGGGGAGCTACAATGAGCAGTTCTTC. Translated, this gives CASSSLALGSYNEQFF.